A selection of T cell receptor beta chains follows, all from one sample in a study of T cell responses to AZD1222 COVID-19 vaccine. Generated by immunoSEQ multiplex PCR, the TCRdb table keeps only in-frame clones and is missing some. The data hold roughly 120,000 clones, with 80% to 95% observed a single time. The input for sequencing was peripheral blood, taken 28 days after the second AZD1222 dose. Receptors were obtained from an adult who received the AZD1222 COVID-19 vaccine. Both conserved end residues are part of each CDR3. A D gene is named only where the DNA matches it firmly. Clone size appears in some rows only: once, few, many, or a class for an expanded clone.

clone_size	v_call	j_call	d_call	cdr3_aa	cdr3_nt
-	TRBV19	TRBJ1-5	-	CASSDPHHSSNQPQHF	TGTGCCAGTAGCGATCCGCATCATAGTAGCAATCAGCCCCAGCATTTT
-	TRBV18	TRBJ2-2	-	CASTPPGTNTGELFF	TGTGCCAGCACACCCCCAGGGACGAACACCGGGGAGCTGTTTTTT
-	TRBV25-1	TRBJ2-6	-	CASSEYLGSGANVLTF	TGTGCCAGCAGTGAATATCTGGGTTCTGGGGCCAACGTCCTGACTTTC
-	TRBV7-2	TRBJ2-3	TRBD1	CASSLRGRASTDTQYF	TGTGCCAGCAGCCTAAGGGGGCGTGCTAGCACAGATACGCAGTATTTT
-	TRBV18	TRBJ1-4	TRBD1	CASSPSGQPNEKLFF	TGTGCCAGCTCACCTTCGGGACAGCCTAATGAAAAACTGTTTTTT
-	TRBV5-1	TRBJ2-3	TRBD2	CASSLIGLGQDTQYF	TGCGCCAGCAGCTTGATAGGACTAGGGCAGGATACGCAGTATTTT
-	TRBV19	TRBJ1-5	TRBD1	CASSIGTGGNQPQHF	TGTGCCAGTAGTATTGGGACAGGGGGCAATCAGCCCCAGCATTTT
-	TRBV2	TRBJ1-1	-	CASLPGTANTEAFF	TGTGCCAGCCTTCCCGGGACGGCGAACACTGAAGCTTTCTTT
-	TRBV6-5	TRBJ1-6	TRBD1	CASSGTVNSPLHF	TGTGCCAGCAGCGGGACAGTTAATTCACCCCTCCACTTT
-	TRBV5-1	TRBJ1-4	-	CASKMGLGPEKLFF	TGCGCCAGCAAGATGGGTTTGGGACCGGAAAAACTGTTTTTT
-	TRBV11-2	TRBJ2-5	-	CASSQAGAPQETQYF	TGTGCCAGCAGCCAAGCCGGGGCACCCCAAGAGACCCAGTACTTC
-	TRBV5-8	TRBJ2-7	TRBD1	CASSLGQGSIYEQYF	TGTGCCAGCAGCCTGGGACAGGGGTCGATCTACGAGCAGTACTTC
-	TRBV5-6	TRBJ1-4	TRBD1	CASSLEGGGTEKLFF	TGTGCCAGCAGCTTGGAGGGAGGGGGCACTGAAAAACTGTTTTTT
-	TRBV7-9	TRBJ2-5	TRBD1	CASRLTGQETQYF	TGTGCCAGCAGATTGACAGGGCAAGAGACCCAGTACTTC
-	TRBV28	TRBJ1-1	-	CASSSSGAQSNTEAFF	TGTGCCAGCAGTTCCTCGGGTGCCCAATCGAACACTGAAGCTTTCTTT
-	TRBV21-1	TRBJ1-5	-	CASSNLEGRPCNQPQHF	TGTGCCAGCAGCAATTTGGAAGGCCGCCCCTGCAATCAGCCCCAGCATTTT
-	TRBV4-1	TRBJ1-2	TRBD1	CASSQDSDRAYGYTF	TGCGCCAGCAGCCAAGATAGCGACAGGGCCTATGGCTACACCTTC
-	TRBV6-5	TRBJ1-1	TRBD1	CASSRDRYEEAFF	TGTGCCAGCAGCCGGGACAGGTATGAAGAAGCTTTCTTT
-	TRBV19	TRBJ2-3	TRBD1	CASADRVTDTQYF	TGTGCCAGTGCGGACAGGGTTACAGATACGCAGTATTTT
once	TRBV5-5	TRBJ1-3	-	CASSLTSTSGNTIYF	TGTGCCAGCAGCTTGACGTCGACCTCTGGAAACACCATATATTTT
-	TRBV7-6	TRBJ1-4	TRBD1	CASSLLTGMSEKLFF	TGTGCCAGCAGCTTATTGACAGGGATGAGTGAAAAACTGTTTTTT
-	TRBV7-2	TRBJ2-2	-	CASSLATSSTGELFF	TGTGCCAGCAGCTTAGCCACCTCGAGCACCGGGGAGCTGTTTTTT
-	TRBV7-2	TRBJ1-2	TRBD1	CASSVDRVVGGYTF	TGTGCCAGCAGCGTAGACAGGGTAGTTGGTGGCTACACCTTC
few	TRBV5-1	TRBJ1-1	TRBD1	CASSPGGRGDTEAFF	TGCGCCAGCAGCCCAGGGGGGCGAGGTGACACTGAAGCTTTCTTT
-	TRBV18	TRBJ1-2	TRBD1	CASSPPDRGSGYTF	TGTGCCAGCTCCCCTCCGGACAGGGGAAGTGGCTACACCTTC
-	TRBV18	TRBJ1-6	-	CASSPPGGVSPLHF	TGTGCCAGCTCACCACCAGGGGGTGTCTCACCCCTCCACTTT
-	TRBV7-6	TRBJ1-5	-	CASSFSASNQPQHF	TGTGCCAGCAGCTTTAGTGCATCCAATCAGCCCCAGCATTTT
-	TRBV11-2	TRBJ1-2	-	CASSSIEGRYGYTF	TGTGCCAGCAGCAGCATTGAGGGCCGCTATGGCTACACCTTC
once	TRBV20-1	TRBJ2-7	TRBD1	CSASTGTGGFEQYF	TGCAGTGCTAGTACCGGGACAGGGGGCTTCGAGCAGTACTTC
-	TRBV19	TRBJ1-1	-	CASSRLTVNTEAFF	TGTGCCAGTAGTAGGCTGACAGTGAACACTGAAGCTTTCTTT
-	TRBV27	TRBJ1-6	-	CASSFITSSYNSPLHF	TGTGCCAGCAGTTTTATCACGAGCTCCTATAATTCACCCCTCCACTTT
-	TRBV19	TRBJ2-7	-	CASSQGTYEQYF	TGTGCCAGTAGTCAAGGGACATACGAGCAGTACTTC
-	TRBV14	TRBJ1-4	-	CASSHGSVNEKLFF	TGTGCCAGCAGCCATGGGTCCGTTAACGAAAAACTGTTTTTT
-	TRBV5-4	TRBJ1-4	-	CASSLGSSTTNEKLFF	TGTGCCAGCAGCTTGGGTTCGTCTACAACTAATGAAAAACTGTTTTTT
-	TRBV7-9	TRBJ1-4	TRBD1	CASSPTGGLREKLFF	TGTGCCAGCAGCCCTACAGGGGGCTTGAGGGAAAAACTGTTTTTT
-	TRBV19	TRBJ2-7	TRBD1	CASRLQPGQLYEQYF	TGTGCCAGTAGGCTCCAACCGGGACAGCTCTACGAGCAGTACTTC
few	TRBV23-1	TRBJ2-7	TRBD1	CASSQPLTGGDYEQYF	TGCGCCAGCAGTCAACCCTTGACAGGGGGCGATTACGAGCAGTACTTC
-	TRBV3-1/TRBV3-2	TRBJ2-1	TRBD2	CASSLGLAGVPYNEQFF	TGTGCCAGCAGTCTGGGACTAGCGGGAGTCCCCTACAATGAGCAGTTCTTC
-	TRBV7-2	TRBJ1-1	-	CASSFPGPITEAFF	TGTGCCAGCAGCTTTCCCGGGCCAATCACTGAAGCTTTCTTT
-	TRBV28	TRBJ1-5	-	CASSQRGGMDQPQHF	TGTGCCAGCAGTCAACGAGGGGGGATGGATCAGCCCCAGCATTTT
-	TRBV6-5	TRBJ2-2	-	CASSYSGRGGELFF	TGTGCCAGCAGTTATTCGGGGCGCGGCGGGGAGCTGTTTTTT
-	TRBV28	TRBJ2-1	-	CASSLSRGNNEQFF	TGTGCCAGCAGTTTATCCAGGGGAAACAATGAGCAGTTCTTC
-	TRBV11-1	TRBJ1-6	TRBD1	CASSSGQTNSPLHF	TGTGCCAGCAGCTCGGGACAGACAAATTCACCCCTCCACTTT
-	TRBV3-1/TRBV3-2	TRBJ2-1	-	CASSQELVNEQFF	TGTGCCAGCAGCCAAGAGTTAGTAAATGAGCAGTTCTTC
once	TRBV27	TRBJ1-2	-	CASSFLFPGRGLSANYGYTF	TGTGCCAGCAGTTTTTTATTTCCGGGCAGGGGTCTTTCAGCTAACTATGGCTACACCTTC
-	TRBV4-1	TRBJ2-1	TRBD2	CASSNPGLAGGREQFF	TGCGCCAGCAGCAACCCGGGACTAGCGGGGGGGCGCGAGCAGTTCTTC
-	TRBV28	TRBJ1-2	-	CASRAYGYTF	TGTGCCAGCAGGGCGTATGGCTACACCTTC
-	TRBV4-1	TRBJ2-1	-	CASSQHDGAPRGGEQFF	TGCGCCAGCAGCCAACACGACGGGGCACCCAGGGGAGGTGAGCAGTTCTTC
-	TRBV27	TRBJ1-6	TRBD1	CASSWGQHNSPLHF	TGTGCCAGCAGTTGGGGACAGCATAATTCACCCCTCCACTTT
-	TRBV28	TRBJ1-1	TRBD1	CASSLWSAGGMNTEAFF	TGTGCCAGCAGTTTATGGTCGGCAGGGGGTATGAACACTGAAGCTTTCTTT
-	TRBV7-2	TRBJ1-4	-	CASSIGSNEKLFF	TGTGCCAGCAGCATCGGGTCCAATGAAAAACTGTTTTTT
-	TRBV19	TRBJ1-2	-	CASSLGTRYGYTF	TGTGCCAGTAGTTTAGGGACGCGATATGGCTACACCTTC
-	TRBV5-1	TRBJ2-3	TRBD2	CASSPGLAGGPTDTQYF	TGCGCCAGCAGCCCGGGACTAGCGGGGGGCCCCACAGATACGCAGTATTTT
-	TRBV19	TRBJ2-2	-	CASSSPRPGNTGELFF	TGTGCCAGTAGTTCCCCCCGACCCGGGAACACCGGGGAGCTGTTTTTT
-	TRBV18	TRBJ2-2	TRBD1	CASSLGQANTGELFF	TGTGCCAGCTCACTTGGACAGGCGAACACCGGGGAGCTGTTTTTT
-	TRBV6-5	TRBJ1-3	-	CASSLAGPGNTIYF	TGTGCCAGCAGTTTGGCAGGGCCTGGAAACACCATATATTTT
-	TRBV28	TRBJ1-6	TRBD1	CASSFPDRGLSPLHF	TGTGCCAGCAGTTTTCCGGACAGGGGTTTGTCACCCCTCCACTTT
-	TRBV5-1	TRBJ1-4	-	CASSPGGLATNEKLFF	TGCGCCAGCAGCCCGGGTGGCCTCGCAACTAATGAAAAACTGTTTTTT
-	TRBV11-2	TRBJ2-7	TRBD2	CASSRRGTSREQYF	TGTGCCAGCAGCCGAAGAGGGACTAGCCGCGAGCAGTACTTC
-	TRBV15	TRBJ1-6	TRBD1	CATSKGLAGGRSPLHF	TGTGCCACCAGCAAAGGTCTCGCAGGGGGAAGATCACCCCTCCACTTT